The entry below describes one T cell receptor (beta chain). The antigen remains unidentified. These data belong to a study of PD-1 blockade in classical Hodgkin lymphoma. General study findings and limits: CD4+ TCR diversity rose significantly by C4D1, and CD8+ TCR diversity did not. The study reported lower baseline TCR diversity in newly diagnosed patients than in healthy donors. Complete responders entered with baseline diversity on par with newly diagnosed patients, the results showed.

All patients relapsed after autologous stem cell transplantation, and brentuximab vedotin exposure varied. CDR3 size: 15 residues. Looked up from germline, CDR1 is SGHAT and CDR2 is FQNNGV. The V gene lost 0 bases and the J gene lost 2 bases, with 10 bases spanning the gap. Sequencing used immunoSEQ multiplex PCR; TCRdb keeps in-frame clones, though not all of them. In the table there are approximately 12,000 clones, approximately 90% of which are singletons. The specimen comprised peripheral blood mononuclear cells (PBMCs), sampled at baseline. This clonotype was obtained from a human donor with classical Hodgkin lymphoma. The rearrangement joins TRBV11-2 to TRBJ1-2; no definite D call. The CDR3: CASSLERVGNYGYTF. The DNA of the CDR3 is TGTGCCAGCAGCTTAGAACGGGTGGGGAACTATGGCTACACCTTC.